The source of this TCR beta chain is a study of CD8 T cells in ankylosing spondylitis. Trimming left V 1 base short and J 10 bases short, with 14 bases between. Germline lookup yields CDR1 SGHVS and CDR2 FNYEAQ. The CDR3 is 14 residues long. TCRdb reprocessed the 5' RACE reads via MiXCR and lists one record per CDR3 protein. The sample yields roughly 220,000 distinct CDR3 sequences, approximately 10% seen once. Whole-study results and caveats: Past research had described some motif variants in reactive arthritis synovial fluid and blood.

Notes on this clonotype: Its antigen is not known.

The sample comprised blood, either unsorted or a sorted T cell fraction (not recorded which). This TCR came from a male donor with ankylosing spondylitis or in good health (not recorded which). This chain links TRBV7-6 with TRBJ2-1; D might be TRBD1 or TRBD2, each matching 6 bases. Here the CDR3 reads CASSLVRGDGEQFF. In DNA form, the CDR3 reads TGTGCCAGCAGCTTAGTTAGGGGGGACGGGGAGCAGTTCTTC.